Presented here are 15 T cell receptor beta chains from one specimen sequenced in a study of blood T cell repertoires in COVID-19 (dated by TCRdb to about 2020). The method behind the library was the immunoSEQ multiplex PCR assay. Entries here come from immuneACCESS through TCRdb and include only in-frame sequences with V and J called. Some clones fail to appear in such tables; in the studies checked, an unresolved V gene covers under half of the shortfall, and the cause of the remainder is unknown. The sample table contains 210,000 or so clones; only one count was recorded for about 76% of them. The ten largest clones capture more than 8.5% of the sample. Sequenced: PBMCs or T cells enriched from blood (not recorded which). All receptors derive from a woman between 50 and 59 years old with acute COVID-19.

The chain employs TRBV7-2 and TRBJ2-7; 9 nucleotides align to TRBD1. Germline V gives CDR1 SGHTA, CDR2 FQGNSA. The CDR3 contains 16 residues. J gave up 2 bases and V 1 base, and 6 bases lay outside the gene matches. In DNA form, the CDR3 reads TGTGCCAGCAGCTTAGTAGGGACAGGGTTTACCTACGAGCAGTACTTC. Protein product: CASSLVGTGFTYEQYF.

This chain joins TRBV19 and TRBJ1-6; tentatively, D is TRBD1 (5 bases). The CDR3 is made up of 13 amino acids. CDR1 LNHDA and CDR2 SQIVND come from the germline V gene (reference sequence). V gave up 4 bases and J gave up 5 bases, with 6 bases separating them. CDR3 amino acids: CASSSRDNSPLHF. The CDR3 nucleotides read TGTGCCAGTAGTAGCAGGGATAATTCACCCCTCCACTTT.

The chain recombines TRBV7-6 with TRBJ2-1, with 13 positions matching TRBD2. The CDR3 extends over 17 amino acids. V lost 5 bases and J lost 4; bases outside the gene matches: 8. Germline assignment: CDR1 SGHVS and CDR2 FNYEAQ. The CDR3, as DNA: TGTGCCAGCAGCCTCCGGACTAGCGGGAGTCTTTACAATGAGCAGTTCTTC. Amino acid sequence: CASSLRTSGSLYNEQFF.

CDR3 sequence: CASSPETWPTEAFF. DNA of the CDR3: TGTGCCAGCTCACCCGAGACATGGCCCACTGAAGCTTTCTTT. The genes are TRBV18 and TRBJ1-1, with D unresolved. The germline gives CDR1 KGHSH, CDR2 LQKENI. The CDR3 is made up of 14 amino acids. V was cut by 3 bases and J by 4 bases, with 12 bases left in between.

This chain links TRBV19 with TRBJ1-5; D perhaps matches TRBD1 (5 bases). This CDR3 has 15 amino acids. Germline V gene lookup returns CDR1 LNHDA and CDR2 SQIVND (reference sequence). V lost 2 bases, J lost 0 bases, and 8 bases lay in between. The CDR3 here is CASSIQGFSNQPQHF. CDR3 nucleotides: TGTGCCAGTAGTATACAGGGATTTAGCAATCAGCCCCAGCATTTT.

CDR3 residues: CASSLEGARTDTQYF. The CDR3 DNA reads as TGTGCCAGCAGTTTGGAGGGGGCACGCACAGATACGCAGTATTTT. V usage is TRBV28 and J usage is TRBJ2-3, with D perhaps matching TRBD1 (7 bases). This CDR3 has 15 amino acids. Germline assignment: CDR1 MDHEN and CDR2 SYDVKM. Trimming took off 3 bases at V and 1 base at J, with 11 bases between the two ends.

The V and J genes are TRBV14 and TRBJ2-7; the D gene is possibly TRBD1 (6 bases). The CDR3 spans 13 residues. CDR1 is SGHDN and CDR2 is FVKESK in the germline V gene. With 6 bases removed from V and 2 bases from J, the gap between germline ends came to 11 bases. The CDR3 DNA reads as TGTGCCAGCAGTAAACAGGGCCCCTACGAGCAGTACTTC. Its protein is CASSKQGPYEQYF.

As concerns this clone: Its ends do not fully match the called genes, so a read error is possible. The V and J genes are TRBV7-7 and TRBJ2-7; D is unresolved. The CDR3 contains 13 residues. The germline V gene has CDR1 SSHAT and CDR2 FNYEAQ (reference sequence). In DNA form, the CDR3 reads TGTGCTAGCAGCTTAGGAACAGCCTACGAGCAGTACTTC. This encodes CASSLGTAYEQYF.

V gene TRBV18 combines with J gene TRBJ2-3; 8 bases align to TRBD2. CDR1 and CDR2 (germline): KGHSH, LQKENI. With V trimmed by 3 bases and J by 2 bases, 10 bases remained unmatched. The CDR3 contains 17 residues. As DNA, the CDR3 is TGTGCCAGCTCACCGTACTTGATTAGCGGGGACACAGATACGCAGTATTTT. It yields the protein CASSPYLISGDTDTQYF. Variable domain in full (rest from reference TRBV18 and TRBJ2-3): NAGVMQNPRHLVRRRGQEARLRCSPMKGHSHVYWYRQLPEEGLKFMVYLQKENIIDESGMPKERFSAEFPKEGPSILRIQQVVRGDSAAYFCASSPYLISGDTDTQYFGPGTRLTVL.

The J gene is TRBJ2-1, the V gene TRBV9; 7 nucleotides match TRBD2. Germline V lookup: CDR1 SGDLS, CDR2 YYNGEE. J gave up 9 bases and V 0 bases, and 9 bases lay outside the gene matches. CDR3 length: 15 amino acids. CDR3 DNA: TGTGCCAGCAGCGTAGCGAGCGGGACCGCCAGTGAGCAGTTCTTC. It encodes CASSVASGTASEQFF.

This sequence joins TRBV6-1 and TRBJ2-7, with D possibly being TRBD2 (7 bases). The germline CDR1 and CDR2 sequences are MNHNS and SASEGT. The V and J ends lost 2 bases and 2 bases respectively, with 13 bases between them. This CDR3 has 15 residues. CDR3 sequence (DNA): TGTGCCAGCAGTGAATGGGGGGGGCGTACCTACGAGCAGTACTTC. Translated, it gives CASSEWGGRTYEQYF.

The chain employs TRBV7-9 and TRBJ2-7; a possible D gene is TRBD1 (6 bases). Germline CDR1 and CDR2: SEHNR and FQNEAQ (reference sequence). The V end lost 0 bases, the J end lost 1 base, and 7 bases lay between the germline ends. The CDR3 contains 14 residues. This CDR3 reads CASSLATGSYEQYF. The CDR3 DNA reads TGTGCCAGCAGCTTAGCGACAGGATCCTACGAGCAGTACTTC.

This chain's CDR3 is CASSGERGTGTFLYEQYF. For the CDR3, the DNA is TGTGCCAGCAGTGGCGAAAGAGGGACAGGGACTTTCCTCTACGAGCAGTACTTC. The chain is built from TRBV6-2 or TRBV6-3 and TRBJ2-7, with 9 bases lining up with TRBD1. V lost 5 bases, J lost 3 bases, and 17 bases stayed unmatched. Germline CDR1 and CDR2: MNHEY and SVGEGT. The CDR3 is made up of 18 amino acids.

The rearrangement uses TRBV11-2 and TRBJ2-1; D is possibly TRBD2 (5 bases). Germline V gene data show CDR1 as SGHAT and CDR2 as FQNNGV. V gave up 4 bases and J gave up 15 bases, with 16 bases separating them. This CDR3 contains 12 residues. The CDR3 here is CASSSVSGIGFF. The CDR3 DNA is TGTGCCAGCAGCTCCGTCTCCGGGATCGGGTTCTTC.

For the CDR3, the DNA is TGTGCCATCAGTGAGTCTCAGGGGCGGGAGACCCAGTACTTC. The encoded protein is CAISESQGRETQYF. V gene TRBV10-3 combines with J gene TRBJ2-5, with D possibly TRBD1 on 6 matching bases. This CDR3 contains 14 residues. The germline V gene encodes CDR1 ENHRY and CDR2 SYGVKD. V gave up 0 bases and J gave up 5 bases, with 10 bases separating them.